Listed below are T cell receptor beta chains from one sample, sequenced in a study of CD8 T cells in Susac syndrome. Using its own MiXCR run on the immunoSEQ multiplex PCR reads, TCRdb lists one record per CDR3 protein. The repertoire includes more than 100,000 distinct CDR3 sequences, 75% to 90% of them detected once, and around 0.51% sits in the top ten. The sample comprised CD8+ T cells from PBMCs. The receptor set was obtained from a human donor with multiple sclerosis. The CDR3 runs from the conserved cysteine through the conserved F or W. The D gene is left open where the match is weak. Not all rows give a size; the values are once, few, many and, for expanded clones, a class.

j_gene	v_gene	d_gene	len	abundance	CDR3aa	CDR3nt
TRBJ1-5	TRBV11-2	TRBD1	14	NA	CASSDRDSNQPQHF	TGTGCCAGCAGCGACAGGGATAGCAATCAGCCCCAGCATTTT
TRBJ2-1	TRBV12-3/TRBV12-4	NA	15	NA	CASRPTVSSYNEQFF	TGTGCCAGCAGGCCGACAGTCTCGTCCTACAATGAGCAGTTCTTC
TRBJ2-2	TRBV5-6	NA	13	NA	CASSFLGAGELFF	TGTGCCAGCAGCTTTCTAGGTGCCGGGGAGCTGTTTTTT
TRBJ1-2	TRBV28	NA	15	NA	CASSPARGVGYGYTF	TGTGCCAGCAGTCCCGCACGGGGGGTGGGCTATGGCTACACCTTC
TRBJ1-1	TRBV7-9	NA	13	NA	CASSPPLEGVAFF	TGTGCCAGCAGCCCCCCCCTAGAAGGGGTGGCTTTCTTT
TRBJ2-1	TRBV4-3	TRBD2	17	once	CASSSVGVAGGPDEQFF	TGCGCCAGCAGCTCAGTTGGCGTCGCGGGAGGGCCGGATGAGCAGTTCTTC
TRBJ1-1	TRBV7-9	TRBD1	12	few	CASCGQGAEAFF	TGTGCCAGCTGCGGACAGGGCGCTGAAGCTTTCTTT
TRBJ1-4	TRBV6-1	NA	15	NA	CASIFDITTNEKLFF	TGTGCCAGCATTTTCGACATAACAACTAATGAAAAACTGTTTTTT
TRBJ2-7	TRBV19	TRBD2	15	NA	CASSIGTRGAYEQYF	TGTGCCAGTAGTATTGGGACTAGAGGGGCCTACGAGCAGTACTTC
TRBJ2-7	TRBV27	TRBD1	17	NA	CASSGATGGLKVHEQYF	TGTGCCAGCAGTGGGGCGACAGGGGGTTTGAAGGTCCACGAGCAGTACTTC
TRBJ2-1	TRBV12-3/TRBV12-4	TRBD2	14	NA	CASSFMGGIDEQFF	TGTGCCAGCAGTTTTATGGGAGGGATCGATGAGCAGTTCTTC
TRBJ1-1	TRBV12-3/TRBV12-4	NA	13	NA	CASSWDLNLGAFF	TGTGCCAGCAGTTGGGACCTGAATTTGGGAGCTTTCTTT
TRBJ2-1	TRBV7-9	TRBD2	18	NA	CASSSSGTSGRPVDEQFF	TGTGCCAGCAGTTCCTCTGGGACTAGCGGGAGGCCCGTAGATGAGCAGTTCTTC